Below, 3 T cell receptor beta chains from the same sample are listed, as sequenced in a study of shared clonotypes between healthy human individuals. Sequencing used immunoSEQ multiplex PCR; TCRdb keeps in-frame clones, though not all of them. The table records some 2 million clones, roughly 96% of them present only once. The sequenced sample consisted of naive CD4+ T cells sorted from blood. Subset defined: CD45RA+ positively selected. The origin of the receptors is a man younger than 35 in good health.

The rearrangement joins TRBV28 to TRBJ2-3; D may match TRBD1 or TRBD2 (6 bases each). V was cut by 2 bases and J by 2 bases, with 11 bases left in between. Germline assignment: CDR1 MDHEN and CDR2 SYDVKM. This CDR3 region has 15 residues. The CDR3 DNA sequence: TGTGCCAGCAGTTTACGAGGGGGGCCCACAGATACGCAGTATTTT. The encoded protein is CASSLRGGPTDTQYF. Using reference TRBV28 and TRBJ2-3 for the parts outside the CDR3, the full variable domain is DVKVTQSSRYLVKRTGEKVFLECVQDMDHENMFWYRQDPGLGLRLIYFSYDVKMKEKGDIPEGYSVSREKKERFSLILESASTNQTSMYLCASSLRGGPTDTQYFGPGTRLTVL.

The count of this clone is one. The chain employs TRBV5-5 and TRBJ1-1, with D possibly matching TRBD1 (5 bases). V lost 0 bases and J lost 5, with 14 bases in between. Per germline, CDR1 SGHKS and CDR2 YYEKEE (reference sequence). CDR3 length: 15 residues. CDR3 amino acids: CASSLAAGFRTEAFF. The DNA of the CDR3 is TGTGCCAGCAGCTTGGCGGCAGGGTTTAGGACTGAAGCTTTCTTT.

A single count supports this clone. The chain combines TRBV7-6 with TRBJ2-7, with D perhaps TRBD1 (5 bases). The V end lost 1 base, the J end lost 6 bases, and 16 bases lay between the germline ends. The CDR3 has 15 amino acids. Germline V lookup: CDR1 SGHVS, CDR2 FNYEAQ. CDR3 region: CASSLVEKGQGEQYF. The CDR3 coding sequence is TGTGCCAGCAGCTTAGTGGAAAAGGGGCAGGGCGAGCAGTACTTC.